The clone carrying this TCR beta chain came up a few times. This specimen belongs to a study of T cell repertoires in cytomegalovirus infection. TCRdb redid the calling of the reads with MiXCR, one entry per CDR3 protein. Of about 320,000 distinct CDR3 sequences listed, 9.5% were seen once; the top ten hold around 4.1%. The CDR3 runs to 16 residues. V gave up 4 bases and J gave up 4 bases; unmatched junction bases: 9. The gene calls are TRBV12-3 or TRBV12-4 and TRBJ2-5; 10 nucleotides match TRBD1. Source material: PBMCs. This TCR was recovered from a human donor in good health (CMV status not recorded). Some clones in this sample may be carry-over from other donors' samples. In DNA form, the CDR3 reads TGTGCCAGCAGTTCCCGGGACAGGGGCACATCAGAGACCCAGTACTTC. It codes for CASSSRDRGTSETQYF.